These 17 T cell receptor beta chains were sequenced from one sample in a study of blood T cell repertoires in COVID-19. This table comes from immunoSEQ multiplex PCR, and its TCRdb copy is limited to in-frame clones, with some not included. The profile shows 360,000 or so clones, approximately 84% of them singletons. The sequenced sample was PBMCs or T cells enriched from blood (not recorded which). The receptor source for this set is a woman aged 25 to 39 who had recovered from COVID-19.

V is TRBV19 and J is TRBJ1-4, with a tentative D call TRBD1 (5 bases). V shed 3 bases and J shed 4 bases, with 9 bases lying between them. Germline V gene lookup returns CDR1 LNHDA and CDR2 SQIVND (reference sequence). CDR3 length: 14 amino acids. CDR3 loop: CASSILQDNEKLFF. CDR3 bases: TGTGCCAGTAGTATTTTACAGGATAATGAAAAACTGTTTTTT.

The CDR3 DNA follows: TGTGCCACCAGCAGAGACTCCTCGGGACAATCCTACGAGCAGTACTTC. This sequence encodes CATSRDSSGQSYEQYF. This chain uses TRBV15 with TRBJ2-7; possible D gene TRBD1, 6 bases. This CDR3 has 16 amino acids. V lost 0 bases to trimming and J lost 1 base, with 13 bases between them. Per the germline V gene, CDR1 is LNHNV and CDR2 is YYDKDF (reference sequence).

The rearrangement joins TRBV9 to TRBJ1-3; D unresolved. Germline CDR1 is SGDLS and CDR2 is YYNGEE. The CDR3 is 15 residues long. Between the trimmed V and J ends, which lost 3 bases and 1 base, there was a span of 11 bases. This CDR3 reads CASSAPRSSGNTIYF. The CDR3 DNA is TGTGCCAGCAGCGCCCCCCGGAGTTCTGGAAACACCATATATTTT.

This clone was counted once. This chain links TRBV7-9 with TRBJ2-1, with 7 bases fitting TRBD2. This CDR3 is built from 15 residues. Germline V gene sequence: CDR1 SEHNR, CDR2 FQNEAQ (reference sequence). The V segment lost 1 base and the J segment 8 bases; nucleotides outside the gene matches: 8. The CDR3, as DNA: TGTGCCAGCAGCTTAGAGGGAGGGCCTCCCGATGAGCAGTTCTTC. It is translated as CASSLEGGPPDEQFF.

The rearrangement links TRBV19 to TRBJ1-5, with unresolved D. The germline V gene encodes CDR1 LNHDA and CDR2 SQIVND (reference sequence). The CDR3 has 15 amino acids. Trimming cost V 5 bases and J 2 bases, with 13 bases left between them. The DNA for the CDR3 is TGTGCCAGTAGTCCTGAGGGATATGGCAATCAGCCCCAGCATTTT. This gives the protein CASSPEGYGNQPQHF.

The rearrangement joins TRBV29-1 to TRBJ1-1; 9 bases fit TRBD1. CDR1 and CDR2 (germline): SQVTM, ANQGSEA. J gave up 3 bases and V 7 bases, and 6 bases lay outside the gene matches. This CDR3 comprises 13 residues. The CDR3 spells CSGGTGGYTEAFF. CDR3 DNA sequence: TGCAGCGGAGGAACAGGGGGCTACACTGAAGCTTTCTTT.

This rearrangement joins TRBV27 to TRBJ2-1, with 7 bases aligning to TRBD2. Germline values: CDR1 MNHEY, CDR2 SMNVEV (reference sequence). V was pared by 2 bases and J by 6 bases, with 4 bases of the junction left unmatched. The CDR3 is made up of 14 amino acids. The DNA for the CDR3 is TGTGCCAGCAGTTTAGGGACTACACTCAATGAGCAGTTCTTC. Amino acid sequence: CASSLGTTLNEQFF.

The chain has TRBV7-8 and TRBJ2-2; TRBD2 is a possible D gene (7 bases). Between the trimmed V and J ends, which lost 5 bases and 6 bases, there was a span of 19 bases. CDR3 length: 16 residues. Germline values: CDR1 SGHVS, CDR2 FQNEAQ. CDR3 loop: CASSAGGRGAAGELFF. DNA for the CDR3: TGTGCCAGCAGCGCCGGCGGACGGGGGGCGGCCGGGGAGCTGTTTTTT.

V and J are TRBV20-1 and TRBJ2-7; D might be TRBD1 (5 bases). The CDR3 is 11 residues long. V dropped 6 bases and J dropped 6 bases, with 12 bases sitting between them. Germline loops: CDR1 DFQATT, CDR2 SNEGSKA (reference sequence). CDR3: CSAHRWSEQYF. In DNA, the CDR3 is TGCAGTGCCCACAGGTGGTCCGAGCAGTACTTC.

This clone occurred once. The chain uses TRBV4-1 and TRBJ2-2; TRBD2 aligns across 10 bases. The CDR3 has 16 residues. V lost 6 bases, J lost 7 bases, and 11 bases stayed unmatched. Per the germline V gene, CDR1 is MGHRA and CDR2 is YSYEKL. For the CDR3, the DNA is TGCGCCAGCAGTCGGACTAGCGGAAACTACGGCGGGGAGCTGTTTTTT. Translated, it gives CASSRTSGNYGGELFF.

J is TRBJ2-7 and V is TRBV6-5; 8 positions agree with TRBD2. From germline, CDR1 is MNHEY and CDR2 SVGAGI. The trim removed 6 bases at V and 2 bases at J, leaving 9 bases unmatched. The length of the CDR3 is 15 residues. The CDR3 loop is CASRSLAASPYEQYF. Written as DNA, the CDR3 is TGTGCCAGCAGGTCACTAGCGGCCTCCCCCTACGAGCAGTACTTC.

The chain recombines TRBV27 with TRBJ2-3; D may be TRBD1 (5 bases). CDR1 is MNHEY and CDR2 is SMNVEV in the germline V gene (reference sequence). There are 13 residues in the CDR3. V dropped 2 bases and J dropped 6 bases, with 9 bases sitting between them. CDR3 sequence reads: CASSLRAGDTQYF. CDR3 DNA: TGTGCCAGCAGTTTAAGAGCAGGGGATACGCAGTATTTT.

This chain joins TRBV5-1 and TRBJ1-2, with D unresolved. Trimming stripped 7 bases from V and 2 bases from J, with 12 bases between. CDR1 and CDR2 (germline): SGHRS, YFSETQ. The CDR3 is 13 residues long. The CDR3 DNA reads TGCGCCAGCCGGGAGGGTATGAACTATGGCTACACCTTC. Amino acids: CASREGMNYGYTF.

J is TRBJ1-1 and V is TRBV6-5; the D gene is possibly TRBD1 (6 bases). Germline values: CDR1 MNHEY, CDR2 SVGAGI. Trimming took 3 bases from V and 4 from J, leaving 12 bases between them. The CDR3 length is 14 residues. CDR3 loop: CASSYGGAGTEAFF. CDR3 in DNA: TGTGCCAGCAGTTATGGGGGGGCCGGCACTGAAGCTTTCTTT.

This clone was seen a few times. The CDR3 sequence is CASSTRQATSYEQYF. The CDR3 region has the DNA TGTGCCAGCAGCACCCGGCAGGCCACCTCCTACGAGCAGTACTTC. This chain connects TRBV5-5 to TRBJ2-7; D unresolved. V was shortened by 4 bases and J by 0 bases, with 14 bases between the two germline ends. CDR3 length: 15 residues. CDR1 and CDR2 (germline): SGHKS, YYEKEE (reference sequence).

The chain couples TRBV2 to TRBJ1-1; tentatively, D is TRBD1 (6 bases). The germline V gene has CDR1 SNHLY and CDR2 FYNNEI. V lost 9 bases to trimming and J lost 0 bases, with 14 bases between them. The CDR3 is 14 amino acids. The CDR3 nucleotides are TGTGCCAGTCGACAGGAATACATGAACACTGAAGCTTTCTTT. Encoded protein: CASRQEYMNTEAFF.

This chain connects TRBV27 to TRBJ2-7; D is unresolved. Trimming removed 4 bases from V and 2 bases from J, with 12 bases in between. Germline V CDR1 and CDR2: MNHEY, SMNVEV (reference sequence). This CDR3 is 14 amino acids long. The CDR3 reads CASSSLPVTYEQYF. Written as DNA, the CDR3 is TGTGCCAGCAGTTCCCTGCCAGTAACCTACGAGCAGTACTTC.